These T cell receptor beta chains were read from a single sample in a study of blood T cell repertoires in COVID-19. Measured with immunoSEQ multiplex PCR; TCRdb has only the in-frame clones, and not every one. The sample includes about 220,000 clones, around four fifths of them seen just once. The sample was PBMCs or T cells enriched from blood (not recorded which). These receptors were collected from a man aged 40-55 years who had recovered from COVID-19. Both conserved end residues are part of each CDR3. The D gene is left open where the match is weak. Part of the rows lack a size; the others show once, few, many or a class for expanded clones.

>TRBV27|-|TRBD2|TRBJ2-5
TGTGCCAGCAGTTTGTGGACTAGCGGGAGGGGAGAGACCCAGTACTTC
CASSLWTSGRGETQYF
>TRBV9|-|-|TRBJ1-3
TGTGCCAGCAGCGTAGAATCAGATTCCTCTGGAAACACCATATATTTT
CASSVESDSSGNTIYF
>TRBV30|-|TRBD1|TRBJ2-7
TGTGCCTGGTCGCCTCGACAGGGCCGCTACGAGCAGTACTTC
CAWSPRQGRYEQYF
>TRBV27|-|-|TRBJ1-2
TGTGCCAGCAGTTCCTCAGGTTCCTCGACGTATGGCTACACCTTC
CASSSSGSSTYGYTF
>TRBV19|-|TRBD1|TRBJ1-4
TGTGCCAGTAGAAGGAGTGGGACAGGTACCGCAACTAATGAAAAACTGTTTTTT
CASRRSGTGTATNEKLFF
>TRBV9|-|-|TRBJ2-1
TGTGCCAGCAGCGTAGGGACTATGGCCTACAATGAGCAGTTCTTC
CASSVGTMAYNEQFF
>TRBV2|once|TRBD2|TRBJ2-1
TGTGCCAGCAGTGGGGACTACCCACGGGGTGAGCAGTTCTTC
CASSGDYPRGEQFF
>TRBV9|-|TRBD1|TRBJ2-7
TGTGCCAGCAGCCCTAGCTCCGGACAGGGGGCTTCCTACGAGCAGTACTTC
CASSPSSGQGASYEQYF
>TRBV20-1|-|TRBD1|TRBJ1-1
TGCAGTGCTAGTAGCCAGGGGGGCACTGAAGCTTTCTTT
CSASSQGGTEAFF
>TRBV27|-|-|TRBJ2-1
TGTGCCAGCAGTTTTAGTGGGGCCTATGGTGAGCAGTTCTTC
CASSFSGAYGEQFF
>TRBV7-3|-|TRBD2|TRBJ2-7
TGTGCCAGCAGCCTCCCGGGACTAGTTCCCTACGAGCAGTACTTC
CASSLPGLVPYEQYF
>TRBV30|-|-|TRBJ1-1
TGTGCCTGGAGTAGGCGGGGGACTGAAGCTTTCTTT
CAWSRRGTEAFF
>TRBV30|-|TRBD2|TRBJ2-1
TGTGCCTGGAGCACGGGACTACGCAATGAGCAGTTCTTC
CAWSTGLRNEQFF
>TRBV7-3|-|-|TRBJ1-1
TGTGCCAGCAGCTTAAGCGGGGAGGGCACTGAAGCTTTCTTT
CASSLSGEGTEAFF
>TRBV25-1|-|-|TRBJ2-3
TGTGCCAGCGGTGGATGGCGGGACGGCACAGATACGCAGTATTTT
CASGGWRDGTDTQYF
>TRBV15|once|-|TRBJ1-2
TGTGCCACCAGCAGAGAGAGTCTTCCTAACTATGGCTACACCTTC
CATSRESLPNYGYTF
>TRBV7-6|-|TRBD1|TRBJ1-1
TGTGCCAGCAGCTTAGCTGGACAGGGGGTTACTGAAGCTTTCTTT
CASSLAGQGVTEAFF
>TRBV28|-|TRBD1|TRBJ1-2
TGTGCCAGCAACACAGGGGGCTACCGTGGCTACACCTTC
CASNTGGYRGYTF
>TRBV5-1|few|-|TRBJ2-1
TGCGCCAGCAGCTTGGAGGAGGGTTCCTACAATGAGCAGTTCTTC
CASSLEEGSYNEQFF
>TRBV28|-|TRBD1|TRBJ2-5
TGTGCCAGCAGTGCTATCGGGACAGGTAGCCGGGAGACCCAGTACTTC
CASSAIGTGSRETQYF
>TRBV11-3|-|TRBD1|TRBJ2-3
TGTGCCAGCAGCTCCGACAGGGAGACAGATACGCAGTATTTT
CASSSDRETDTQYF
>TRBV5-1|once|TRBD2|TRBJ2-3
TGCGCCAGCAGCTTGGGGCTAGCGGGGGTAACAGATACGCAGTATTTT
CASSLGLAGVTDTQYF
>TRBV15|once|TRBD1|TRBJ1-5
TGTGCCACCAGCAGTTCACAGGGGAAGGGTCAGCCCCAGCATTTT
CATSSSQGKGQPQHF
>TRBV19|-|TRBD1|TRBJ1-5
TGTGCCAGTAGCGACAGGGGTAATCAGCCCCAGCATTTT
CASSDRGNQPQHF
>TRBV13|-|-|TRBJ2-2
TGTGCCAGCAGCTGGAGGAACACCGGGGAGCTGTTTTTT
CASSWRNTGELFF
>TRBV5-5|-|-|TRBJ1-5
TGTGCCAGCAGCTTGGAGGCGGGGGGCGGCAATCAGCCCCAGCATTTT
CASSLEAGGGNQPQHF
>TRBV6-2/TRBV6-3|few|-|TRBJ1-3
TGTGCCAGCAGTCCCTCAGGCTCGAGCTCTGGAAACACCATATATTTT
CASSPSGSSSGNTIYF
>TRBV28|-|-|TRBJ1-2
TGTGCCAGCAGTCTTCAGGGCCGTAACTATGGCTACACCTTC
CASSLQGRNYGYTF
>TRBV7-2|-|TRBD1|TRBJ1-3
TGTGCCAGCAGCTCCTACAGGGGAGGAAACACCATATATTTT
CASSSYRGGNTIYF
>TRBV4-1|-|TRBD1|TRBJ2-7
TGCGCCAGCAGCCAGGCGACAGGGATTTACGAGCAGTACTTC
CASSQATGIYEQYF
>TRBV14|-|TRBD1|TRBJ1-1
TGTGCCAGCAGCCGCGCAGGGGGAGAAGCTTTCTTT
CASSRAGGEAFF
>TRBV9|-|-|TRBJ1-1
TGTGCCAGCAGCCCCGGGTCCATGAACACTGAAGCTTTCTTT
CASSPGSMNTEAFF
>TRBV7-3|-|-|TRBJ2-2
TGTGCCAGCAGCCCCCGGTCGAACACCGGGGAGCTGTTTTTT
CASSPRSNTGELFF
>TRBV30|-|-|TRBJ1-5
TGTGCCTGGAGTGTACTAACAAGCAATCAGCCCCAGCATTTT
CAWSVLTSNQPQHF
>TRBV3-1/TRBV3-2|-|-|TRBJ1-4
TGTGCCAGCAGCCAAGAGGGGCCAGGGGTAGAAAAACTGTTTTTT
CASSQEGPGVEKLFF
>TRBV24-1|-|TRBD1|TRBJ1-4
TGTGCCACCAGTGACGACAGGGCTGAAAAACTGTTTTTT
CATSDDRAEKLFF
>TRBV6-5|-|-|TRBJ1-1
TGTGCCACCCTACAGGGAAACACTGAAGCTTTCTTT
CATLQGNTEAFF
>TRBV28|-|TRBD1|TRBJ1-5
TGTGCCAGCAGTTTACTGGACAGGGTGGGCAATCAGCCCCAGCATTTT
CASSLLDRVGNQPQHF
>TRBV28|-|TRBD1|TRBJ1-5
TGTGCCAGCAATTACGGGGCGGGACAGGCTAGCAATCAGCCCCAGCATTTT
CASNYGAGQASNQPQHF
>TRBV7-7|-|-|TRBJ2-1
TGTGCCAGCAGCTTGACTCGTCTGGATGAGCAGTTCTTC
CASSLTRLDEQFF
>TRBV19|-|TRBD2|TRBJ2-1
TGTGCCAGTAGTCCTGGGGGTAGACTAGCGGGAGTGGGGTACAATGAGCAGTTCTTC
CASSPGGRLAGVGYNEQFF
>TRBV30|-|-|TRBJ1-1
TGTGCCTGGAGAGGTTGGCGGGGGAACACTGAAGCTTTCTTT
CAWRGWRGNTEAFF
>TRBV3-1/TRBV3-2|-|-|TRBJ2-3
TGTGCCAGCAGCCAAGGGCCGGGAACAGATAGCATCGATCCGCAGTATTTT
CASSQGPGTDSIDPQYF
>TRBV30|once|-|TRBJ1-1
TGTGCCTGGAGTGCCGCGGGGGACACTGAAGCTTTCTTT
CAWSAAGDTEAFF
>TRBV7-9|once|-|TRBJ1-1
TGTGCCAGCAGCCAGGTAAATACTGAAGCTTTCTTT
CASSQVNTEAFF
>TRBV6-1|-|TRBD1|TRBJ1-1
TGTGCCAGCAGCCGACAGGGTAACACTGAAGCTTTCTTT
CASSRQGNTEAFF
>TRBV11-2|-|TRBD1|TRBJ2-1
TGTGCCAGCAGCGTAACCAGACAGGGGATGAGAGAGCAGTTCTTC
CASSVTRQGMREQFF
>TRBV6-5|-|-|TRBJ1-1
TGTGCCAGCAGGCCCGGGGGGGGGAACACTGAAGCTTTCTTT
CASRPGGGNTEAFF
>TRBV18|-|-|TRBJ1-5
TGTGCCAGCTCCAGGGAGGGTCCTAATCAGCCCCAGCATTTT
CASSREGPNQPQHF
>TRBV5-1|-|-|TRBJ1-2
TGCGCCAGCAGCCTGGACAGTAACTATGGCTACACCTTC
CASSLDSNYGYTF
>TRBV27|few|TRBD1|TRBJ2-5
TGTGCCAGCCAAACCGGGACAGGGTTTGGAGAGACCCAGTACTTC
CASQTGTGFGETQYF
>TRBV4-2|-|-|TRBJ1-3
TGTGCCAGCAGCCAAGATTTTAGCCTCTCTGGAAACACCATATATTTT
CASSQDFSLSGNTIYF
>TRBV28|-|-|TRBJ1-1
TGTGCCAGCAGTTTTTACGGGAGGGAAGGGTCTGAAGCTTTCTTT
CASSFYGREGSEAFF